These 20 T cell receptor beta chains were all obtained from the same sample, sequenced in a study of T cell repertoires in cytomegalovirus infection. TCRdb reprocessed the reads with MiXCR, giving one entry per CDR3 protein. This sample has hundreds of thousands of distinct CDR3 sequences; roughly 31% occur once, and the top ten carry around an eighth. Antigens of these TCRs are unknown. The sequences come from cultured CD8+ T cells from PBMCs, collected from culture after CMV antigen stimulation. All receptors derive from a human donor in good health (CMV status not recorded). Some clones in this sample may be carry-over from other donors' samples.

The CDR3 here is CASSQGFGGVEQFF. The DNA of the CDR3 is TGCGCCAGCAGCCAAGGGTTCGGGGGCGTTGAGCAGTTCTTC. The V and J genes are TRBV4-1 and TRBJ2-1, with D perhaps assigned TRBD1 or TRBD2 (6 bases each). This CDR3 comprises 14 residues. Germline V gene lookup returns CDR1 MGHRA and CDR2 YSYEKL. Trimming left V 1 base short and J 9 bases short, with 13 bases between.

The CDR3 protein is CASSLGTRSEHNEKLFF. The DNA of the CDR3 is TGTGCCAGCAGCTTAGGGACACGATCGGAACATAATGAAAAACTGTTTTTT. The gene calls are TRBV7-9 and TRBJ1-4; perhaps TRBD1 as D (5 bases). Germline CDR1 SEHNR, CDR2 FQNEAQ (reference sequence). Trimming took 1 base from V and 4 from J, leaving 16 bases between them. The CDR3 is 17 amino acids. The complete variable domain, with remaining parts taken from reference TRBV7-9 and TRBJ1-4, reads DTGVSQNPRHKITKRGQNVTFRCDPISEHNRLYWYRQTLGQGPEFLTYFQNEAQLEKSRLLSDRFSAERPKGSFSTLEIQRTEQGDSAMYLCASSLGTRSEHNEKLFFGSGTQLSVL.

This clonotype has just a few counts. The chain uses TRBV6-1 and TRBJ1-1; D is unclear. Germline V gives CDR1 MNHNS, CDR2 SASEGT. The CDR3 extends over 13 amino acids. V lost 7 bases to trimming and J lost 1 base, with 10 bases between them. The CDR3 region is CASKGDRNTEAFF. In nucleotides, the CDR3 is TGTGCCAGCAAAGGCGATAGGAACACTGAAGCTTTCTTT.

This clonotype was counted ten times or more. The rearrangement uses TRBV7-9 and TRBJ2-7; no reliable D call. Germline CDR1 is SEHNR and CDR2 is FQNEAQ (reference sequence). The length of the CDR3 is 13 residues. Trimming took 4 bases from V and 3 from J, leaving 10 bases between them. CDR3 protein: CASSSGPNYEQYV. The CDR3 region has the DNA TGTGCCAGCAGCTCGGGCCCTAACTACGAGCAGTACGTC.

This chain uses TRBV12-3 or TRBV12-4 with TRBJ1-3; D is unresolved. V was pared by 3 bases and J by 8 bases, with 23 bases between. The CDR3 has 17 amino acids. CDR3 coding DNA: TGTGCCAGCAGTTTTTATTTGGGGAGGGAGTCGCCGCACACCATATATTTT. Its translation is CASSFYLGRESPHTIYF.

This clonotype came up a few times. The chain couples TRBV12-3 or TRBV12-4 to TRBJ2-7; TRBD1 might be the D (6 bases). Trimming removed 3 bases at V and 3 bases at J, with 12 bases between. This CDR3 has 14 amino acids. The CDR3 sequence is CASSFGPQGYEQYF. DNA for the CDR3: TGTGCCAGCAGTTTTGGGCCACAGGGCTACGAGCAGTACTTC.

The rearrangement links TRBV27 to TRBJ1-1; unclear D gene. The V end lost 5 bases, the J end lost 1 base, and 8 bases lay between the germline ends. The germline V gene encodes CDR1 MNHEY and CDR2 SMNVEV (reference sequence). The CDR3 is made up of 13 amino acids. CDR3 amino acids: CASSHGRNTEAFF. CDR3 DNA: TGTGCCAGCAGTCACGGGAGGAACACTGAAGCTTTCTTT.

V is TRBV6-6 and J is TRBJ2-3; TRBD2 matches at 12 bases. The J segment lost 5 bases and the V segment lost 4 bases, leaving 7 bases of the junction unmatched. Germline CDR1 and CDR2: MNHNY and SVGAGI (reference sequence). The CDR3 has 16 amino acids. CDR3 sequence (DNA): TGTGCCAGCAGTTTCCAACTAGCGGGGGGCGAAGATACGCAGTATTTT. The encoded protein is CASSFQLAGGEDTQYF.

The chain's CDR3 is CASSGGLGGHEQYF. CDR3 DNA sequence: TGTGCCAGCAGTGGGGGCCTAGGCGGCCACGAGCAGTACTTC. The chain links TRBV6-1 to TRBJ2-7; weak D call: TRBD1 (5 bases). CDR1 is MNHNS and CDR2 is SASEGT in the germline V gene. The CDR3 has 14 residues. V was clipped by 4 bases and J by 5 bases, with 15 bases between them.

This chain joins TRBV27 and TRBJ2-7; a weak D match, TRBD1 (6 bases). V gave up 3 bases and J gave up 3 bases, with 15 bases separating them. The germline gives CDR1 MNHEY, CDR2 SMNVEV (reference sequence). This CDR3 is 15 amino acids long. This CDR3 is CASSFSTGGVYEQYF. CDR3 nucleotides: TGTGCCAGCAGTTTCTCGACAGGAGGAGTCTACGAGCAGTACTTC.

This clonotype was found a few times. V and J are TRBV4-3 and TRBJ2-2, with D perhaps TRBD1 (5 bases). Trimming removed 4 bases at V and 3 bases at J, with 12 bases between. Germline V gives CDR1 LGHNA, CDR2 YSLEER. This CDR3 has 15 amino acids. In nucleotides, the CDR3 is TGCGCCAGCAGCCCCAGGGTAGGGGACACCGGGGAGCTGTTTTTT. Its translation is CASSPRVGDTGELFF.

This clonotype has only a few counts. The rearrangement uses TRBV19 and TRBJ1-1, with D perhaps TRBD1 (6 bases). With 3 bases removed from V and 7 bases from J, the gap between germline ends came to 9 bases. Per the germline V gene, CDR1 is LNHDA and CDR2 is SQIVND (reference sequence). This CDR3 region has 12 residues. The CDR3 here is CASSIGQLEAFF. In DNA, the CDR3 is TGTGCCAGTAGTATCGGACAGCTTGAAGCTTTCTTT.

This chain links TRBV27 with TRBJ1-5; 9 nucleotides align to TRBD1. Germline trimming cut 2 bases from V and 1 base from J; bases unmatched to any gene: 3. There are 16 residues in the CDR3. The germline V gene encodes CDR1 MNHEY and CDR2 SMNVEV (reference sequence). CDR3 nucleotides: TGTGCCAGCAGTTTAACAGGGGGCGCAAGCAATCAGCCCCAGCATTTT. It specifies CASSLTGGASNQPQHF.

This rearrangement joins TRBV7-9 to TRBJ1-6; 8 nucleotides align to TRBD1. The CDR3 totals 18 residues. Germline assignment: CDR1 SEHNR and CDR2 FQNEAQ (reference sequence). Losses at the gene ends were 7 bases for V and 0 bases for J; bases not matched to a gene: 11. The CDR3 region has the DNA TGTGCCAGCATCTCCGGCAGGGGGCAAAGCTCCTATAATTCACCCCTCCACTTT. Protein sequence: CASISGRGQSSYNSPLHF.

This clonotype came up many times. V and J are TRBV18 and TRBJ1-1; a possible D gene is TRBD1 (6 bases). CDR3 length: 14 amino acids. In germline, CDR1 is KGHSH, CDR2 LQKENI. Deletions cut 6 bases from V and 2 bases from J, with 13 bases between. The CDR3 DNA reads TGTGCCAGCTCTCAGACAGGCGGAAACACTGAAGCTTTCTTT. Its protein product is CASSQTGGNTEAFF.

At least ten counts were recorded for this clonotype. V and J are TRBV7-2 and TRBJ2-3; 10 nucleotides match TRBD1. V was clipped by 8 bases and J by 0 bases; unmatched bases: 14. The length of the CDR3 is 18 residues. Per the germline V gene, CDR1 is SGHTA and CDR2 is FQGNSA. The CDR3: CASWGTGVSGTSTDTQYF. The DNA for the CDR3 is TGTGCCAGCTGGGGGACAGGGGTGAGCGGGACTAGCACAGATACGCAGTATTTT.

This clonotype was detected only a few times. V is TRBV7-2 and J is TRBJ1-6; TRBD1 is a possible D gene (5 bases). The CDR3 totals 15 residues. The ends were cut back, 3 bases at V and 8 bases at J, with 14 bases in the middle. Per the germline V gene, CDR1 is SGHTA and CDR2 is FQGNSA. DNA of the CDR3: TGTGCCAGCAGCTTTTCGAGGGGTTGGGATTCACCCCTCCACTTT. Protein: CASSFSRGWDSPLHF.

This clonotype was recorded at least ten times. The chain is built from TRBV7-9 and TRBJ2-7; D may be TRBD1 (6 bases). V was clipped by 5 bases and J by 6 bases, with 11 bases between them. Germline assignment: CDR1 SEHNR and CDR2 FQNEAQ (reference sequence). The CDR3 totals 12 residues. The CDR3 nucleotides are TGTGCCAGCAGCCCCACAGGGATCGAGCAGTACGTC. The encoded protein is CASSPTGIEQYV.

The CDR3 sequence: CASSLVGSGGAANIQYF. CDR3 nucleotides: TGTGCCAGCAGCTTAGTTGGTAGCGGGGGGGCCGCAAACATTCAGTACTTC. This sequence joins TRBV7-9 and TRBJ2-4; TRBD2 matches 11 bases. Germline loops: CDR1 SEHNR, CDR2 FQNEAQ (reference sequence). Trimming removed 1 base from V and 6 bases from J; junction bases left unmatched: 8. The CDR3 runs to 17 residues.

This clonotype has a handful of counts. The gene calls are TRBV12-3 or TRBV12-4 and TRBJ2-1; 9 nucleotides agree with TRBD1. J gave up 4 bases and V 5 bases, and 6 bases lay outside the gene matches. The CDR3 is 15 residues long. This CDR3 is CASSGPGQGYNEQFF. CDR3 DNA: TGTGCCAGCAGTGGACCGGGACAGGGTTACAATGAGCAGTTCTTC.